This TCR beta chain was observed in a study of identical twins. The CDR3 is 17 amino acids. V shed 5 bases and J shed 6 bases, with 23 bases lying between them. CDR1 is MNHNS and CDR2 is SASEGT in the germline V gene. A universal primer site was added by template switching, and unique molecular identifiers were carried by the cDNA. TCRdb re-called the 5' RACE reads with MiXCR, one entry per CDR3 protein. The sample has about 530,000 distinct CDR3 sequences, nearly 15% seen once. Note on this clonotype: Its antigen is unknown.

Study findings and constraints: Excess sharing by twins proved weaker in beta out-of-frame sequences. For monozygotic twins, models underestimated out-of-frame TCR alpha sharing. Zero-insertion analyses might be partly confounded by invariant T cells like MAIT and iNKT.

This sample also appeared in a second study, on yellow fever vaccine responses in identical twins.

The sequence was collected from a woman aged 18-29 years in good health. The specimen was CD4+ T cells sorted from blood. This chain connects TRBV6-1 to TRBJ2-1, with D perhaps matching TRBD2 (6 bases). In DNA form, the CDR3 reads TGTGCCAGCAGTACCCGCCCTGGGACTCCCCAAGGCAATGAGCAGTTCTTC. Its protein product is CASSTRPGTPQGNEQFF.